One T cell receptor beta chain is described in this entry. The antigen remains unidentified. This specimen belongs to a study of graft-versus-host responses after intestinal transplantation. Background on the study: Recipients underwent multivisceral, liver-intestinal, or isolated intestinal transplants. Each patient got anti-thymocyte globulin induction, then tacrolimus and steroids for roughly 3 years.

V shed 5 bases and J 0 bases; nucleotides not matched to a gene: 10. The CDR3 runs 18 residues. CDR1 is SEHNR and CDR2 is FQNEAQ in the germline V gene (reference sequence). Study findings and constraints: Ileal or blood samples showed some GvH clones first, and such clones were also found in recipient marrow. Allograft clonal ratios (graft-versus-host to host-versus-graft) were high in patients who had graft-donor T cell macrochimerism.

Assay: immunoSEQ multiplex PCR; the TCRdb copy retains only in-frame clones and omits some. The repertoire consists of about 85,000 clones, with around 80% occurring once and the leading ten covering 0.83%. The chain employs TRBV7-9 and TRBJ1-3, with TRBD1 matching over 10 bases. The clonotype originates from a human donor who received an intestinal transplant. Sequences were derived from unstimulated CD4+ T cells sorted from spleen or lymph node cells, sampled before intestinal transplant. CDR3 DNA sequence: TGTGCCAGCAGCAAACACGGGACAGGGGCGAGCTCTGGAAACACCATATATTTT. Translation: CASSKHGTGASSGNTIYF.